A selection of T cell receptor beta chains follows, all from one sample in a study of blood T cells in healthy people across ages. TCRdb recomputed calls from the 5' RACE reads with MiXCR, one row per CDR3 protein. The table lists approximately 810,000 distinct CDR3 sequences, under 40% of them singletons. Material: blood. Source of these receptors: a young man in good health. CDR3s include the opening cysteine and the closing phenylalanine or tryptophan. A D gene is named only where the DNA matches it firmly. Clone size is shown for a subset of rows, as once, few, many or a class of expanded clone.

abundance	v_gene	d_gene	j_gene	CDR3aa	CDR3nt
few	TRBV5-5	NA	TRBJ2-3	CASSFTRVDTQYF	TGTGCCAGCAGCTTTACTCGGGTCGATACGCAGTATTTT
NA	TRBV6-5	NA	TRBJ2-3	CASSLSEGAGQYF	TGTGCCAGCAGCCTCTCGGAGGGAGCAGGGCAGTATTTT
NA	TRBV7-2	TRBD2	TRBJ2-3	CASSSPASGTNTDTQYF	TGTGCCAGCAGCTCGCCCGCCTCCGGGACTAATACAGATACGCAGTATTTT
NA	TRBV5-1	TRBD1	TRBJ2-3	CASGLTGGTDTQYF	TGCGCCAGCGGCTTGACAGGGGGCACAGATACGCAGTATTTT
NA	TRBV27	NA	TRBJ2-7	CASRRTVYEQYF	TGTGCCAGCAGAAGGACAGTCTACGAGCAGTACTTC
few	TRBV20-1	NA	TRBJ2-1	CSATADGGTYNEQFF	TGCAGTGCTACCGCCGATGGGGGAACCTACAATGAGCAGTTCTTC
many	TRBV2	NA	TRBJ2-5	CASSDSRQETQYF	TGTGCCAGCAGTGACTCGCGGCAAGAGACCCAGTACTTC
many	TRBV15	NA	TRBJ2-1	CATSRDRQVSYNEQFF	TGTGCCACCAGCAGAGATCGGCAGGTCTCCTACAATGAGCAGTTCTTC
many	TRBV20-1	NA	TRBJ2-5	CSARERGPDQETQYF	TGCAGTGCTAGAGAGAGGGGACCGGATCAAGAGACCCAGTACTTC
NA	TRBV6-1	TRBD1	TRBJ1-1	CASSVATGDTEAFF	TGTGCCAGCAGTGTCGCGACAGGGGACACTGAAGCTTTCTTT
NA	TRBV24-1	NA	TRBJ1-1	CATSDPGPLGAFF	TGTGCCACCAGTGATCCAGGCCCCCTTGGAGCTTTCTTT
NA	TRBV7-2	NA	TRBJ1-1	CASSFSPATEAFF	TGTGCCAGCAGTTTCTCGCCAGCCACTGAAGCTTTCTTT
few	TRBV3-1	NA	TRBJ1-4	CASSQDWQINEKLFF	TGTGCCAGCAGCCAAGATTGGCAGATTAATGAAAAACTGTTTTTT
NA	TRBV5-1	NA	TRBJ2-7	CVSSLDGSAAYEQYF	TGCGTCAGCAGCTTGGACGGGTCTGCCGCCTACGAGCAGTACTTC
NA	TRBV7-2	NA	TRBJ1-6	CASSLAQVNSPPHF	TGTGCCAGCAGCTTGGCTCAGGTTAATTCACCCCCCCACTTT
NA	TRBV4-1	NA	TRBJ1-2	CASGQDRVAYYGYTF	TGCGCCAGCGGCCAAGATCGGGTGGCCTACTATGGCTACACCTTC
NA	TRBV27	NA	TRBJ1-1	CASSLTRTAMNTEAFF	TGTGCCAGCAGTCTAACCCGGACAGCCATGAACACTGAAGCTTTCTTT
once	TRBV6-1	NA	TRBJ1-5	CASSEATGHQPQHF	TGTGCCAGCAGTGAAGCAACAGGGCATCAGCCCCAGCATTTT